The T cell receptor (beta chain) under discussion was sequenced for a study of human T cells and chemical hapten exposure. Study outcomes and limitations: Counts of TCRs above 1 in 1000 frequency stayed unchanged with DPC sensitization.

Using its own MiXCR run on the RACE reads, TCRdb lists one record per CDR3 protein. The table records 50,000 to 65,000 distinct CDR3 sequences, roughly 9.9% of them present only once. From germline, CDR1 is SGHTA and CDR2 FQGTGA. The V gene lost 0 bases and the J gene lost 5 bases, with 10 bases spanning the gap. The CDR3 covers 14 residues. As to time point: pre-sensitization, week 0. Regarding treatment: therapeutic diphenylcyclopropenone sensitization with weekly scalp DPC. Those who donated were patients with alopecia, 18 to 70 years of age, and suitable for DPC. This clonotype was detected many times. What it recognizes is unknown.

This TCR was recovered from a woman aged 40 to 55 with alopecia areata. Some clones in this sample may be carry-over from other donors' samples. The sequencing here drew on whole blood, taken in connection with sensitization to the hapten diphenylcyclopropenone (DPC). The V and J genes are TRBV7-3 and TRBJ2-5, with D perhaps matching TRBD1 (5 bases). As DNA, the CDR3 is TGTGCCAGCAGCTTAACGCAGGGTCTTGAGACCCAGTACTTC. Protein: CASSLTQGLETQYF.